The 12 T cell receptor beta chains listed next were all sequenced from one sample in a study of immune evolution from preneoplasia to lung adenocarcinoma. Clones were sequenced by immunoSEQ multiplex PCR, and TCRdb holds only the in-frame ones, with some missing. The table lists under 9,000 clones, roughly 80% of them singletons. Sequencing used FFPE atypical adenomatous hyperplasia tissue from the lung. The subset was: atypical adenomatous hyperplasia (AAH), lung preneoplasia. These receptors all come from a donor aged 70 or over with lung adenocarcinoma. Some clones in this sample may be carry-over from other donors' samples.

J is TRBJ2-3 and V is TRBV29-1, with D unresolved. Trimming took off 4 bases at V and 7 bases at J, with 6 bases between the two ends. Germline values: CDR1 SQVTM, CDR2 ANQGSEA. The CDR3 is 10 residues long. The CDR3 nucleotides read TGCAGCGTTGTCCAGCATACGCAGTATTTT. As protein: CSVVQHTQYF.

The chain uses TRBV29-1 and TRBJ2-3; 15 bases align to TRBD2. CDR1 is SQVTM, CDR2 ANQGSEA, per germline. This CDR3 has 14 residues. Trimming at V came to 6 bases and at J to 6 bases, leaving 4 bases not matched to a gene. CDR3: CSVAGTSGGDTQYF. The CDR3 region has the DNA TGCAGCGTAGCCGGGACTAGCGGGGGGGATACGCAGTATTTT.

This chain joins TRBV7-8 and TRBJ2-1; perhaps TRBD2 as D (5 bases). Trimming left V 0 bases short and J 3 bases short, with 21 bases between. This CDR3 is built from 19 residues. The germline CDR1 and CDR2 sequences are SGHVS and FQNEAQ. The chain's CDR3 is CASSLALSSGSKYYNEQFF. Written as DNA, the CDR3 is TGTGCCAGCAGCTTAGCTTTATCTTCGGGGTCCAAATACTACAATGAGCAGTTCTTC.

The CDR3 region has the DNA TGTGCCAGCAGCGACGGGGCGGCCTCAGATACGCAGTATTTT. It encodes CASSDGAASDTQYF. The gene calls are TRBV11-2 and TRBJ2-3; D tentatively reads TRBD1 or TRBD2 (5 bases each). The CDR3 consists of 14 residues. Trimming stripped 5 bases from V and 4 bases from J, with 13 bases between. Germline CDR1 and CDR2: SGHAT and FQNNGV.

The chain recombines TRBV18 with TRBJ2-6; D tentatively reads TRBD1 or TRBD2 (6 bases each). Germline V lookup: CDR1 KGHSH, CDR2 LQKENI. Trimming left V 6 bases short and J 2 bases short, with 20 bases between. The CDR3 covers 18 residues. This chain's CDR3 is CASSPRRGSLTGANVLTF. CDR3 DNA sequence: TGTGCCAGCTCCCCCCGGAGGGGGTCCCTAACTGGGGCCAACGTCCTGACTTTC.

The chain is built from TRBV29-1 and TRBJ2-3, with TRBD2 matching over 10 bases. The V gene end was trimmed by 6 bases and the J gene end by 2 bases; junction bases not matched to a gene: 8. The CDR3 covers 15 residues. CDR1 SQVTM and CDR2 ANQGSEA come from the germline V gene. The CDR3 DNA reads as TGCAGCGTACGCCTAGCGGGGGCCTTCACAGATACGCAGTATTTT. This translates into CSVRLAGAFTDTQYF.

The chain uses TRBV5-1 and TRBJ1-2; 7 positions agree with TRBD1. J lost 8 bases, V lost 2 bases, and 6 bases had no gene match. Looked up from germline, CDR1 is SGHRS and CDR2 is YFSETQ. This CDR3 region has 13 residues. The DNA of the CDR3 is TGCGCCAGCAGCTTAACAGGGGAGCGAGGCTACACCTTC. It specifies CASSLTGERGYTF.

Only a few counts were recorded for this clone. The chain links TRBV6-1 to TRBJ2-7; D is unresolved. This CDR3 contains 13 residues. Germline V lookup: CDR1 MNHNS, CDR2 SASEGT. The ends were cut back, 4 bases at V and 5 bases at J, with 12 bases in the middle. CDR3 bases: TGTGCCAGCAGTGCTGAGACGGTCCACGAGCAGTACTTC. This encodes CASSAETVHEQYF.

CDR3 DNA: TGTGCCAGCAGCGTAGCTCTGTTAGCGGGAGAGGAGACCCAGTACTTC. This encodes CASSVALLAGEETQYF. The chain joins TRBV9 to TRBJ2-5; TRBD2 matches at 9 bases. The V and J ends lost 0 bases and 5 bases, in that order; junction bases with no gene match: 8. Germline V lookup: CDR1 SGDLS, CDR2 YYNGEE. The CDR3 has 16 amino acids.

The rearrangement uses TRBV6-5 and TRBJ2-7, with D perhaps TRBD2 (6 bases). Germline V lookup: CDR1 MNHEY, CDR2 SVGAGI. Between the trimmed V and J ends, which lost 6 bases and 3 bases, there was a span of 15 bases. There are 14 residues in the CDR3. The CDR3 spells CASRIEEGFYEQYF. In DNA, the CDR3 is TGTGCCAGCAGAATAGAGGAGGGCTTCTACGAGCAGTACTTC.

The J gene is TRBJ2-1, the V gene TRBV6-5, with a tentative D call TRBD1 (6 bases). Trimming shortened V by 6 bases and J by 4 bases, and 13 bases separated the two germline ends. This CDR3 has 14 residues. Germline lookup yields CDR1 MNHEY and CDR2 SVGAGI. The CDR3 DNA is TGTGCCAGCAGCCGCCCTGGACAGTACAATGAGCAGTTCTTC. It yields the protein CASSRPGQYNEQFF.

The chain carries TRBV30 and TRBJ1-2; D unclear. The CDR3 runs 12 residues. V gave up 1 base and J gave up 4 bases, with 7 bases separating them. The V gene's germline CDR1 is GTSNPN and CDR2 SVGIG (reference sequence). DNA for the CDR3: TGTGCCTGGAGTGACAGCCTCTATGGCTACACCTTC. Its translation: CAWSDSLYGYTF. Combining the CDR3 with reference TRBV30 and TRBJ1-2 gives the whole variable domain SQTIHQWPATLVQPVGSPLSLECTVEGTSNPNLYWYRQAAGRGLQLLFYSVGIGQISSEVPQNLSASRPQDRQFILSSKKLLLSDSGFYLCAWSDSLYGYTFGSGTRLTVV.